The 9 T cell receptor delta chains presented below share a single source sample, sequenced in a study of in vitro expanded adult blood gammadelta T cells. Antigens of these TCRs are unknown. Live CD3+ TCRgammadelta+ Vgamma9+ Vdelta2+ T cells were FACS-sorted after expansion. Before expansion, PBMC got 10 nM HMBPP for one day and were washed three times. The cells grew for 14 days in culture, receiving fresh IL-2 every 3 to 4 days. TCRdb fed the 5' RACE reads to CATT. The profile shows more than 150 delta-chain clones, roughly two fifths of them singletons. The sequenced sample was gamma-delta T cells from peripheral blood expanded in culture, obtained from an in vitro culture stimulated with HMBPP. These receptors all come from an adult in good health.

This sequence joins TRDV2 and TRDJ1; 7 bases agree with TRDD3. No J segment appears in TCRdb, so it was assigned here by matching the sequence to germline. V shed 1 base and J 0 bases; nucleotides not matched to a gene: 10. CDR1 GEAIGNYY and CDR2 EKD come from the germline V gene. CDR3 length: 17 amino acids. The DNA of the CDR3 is TGTGCCTGTGACACAATGGTACTGGGGACGTACACCGATAAACTCATCTTT. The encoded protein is CACDTMVLGTYTDKLIF.

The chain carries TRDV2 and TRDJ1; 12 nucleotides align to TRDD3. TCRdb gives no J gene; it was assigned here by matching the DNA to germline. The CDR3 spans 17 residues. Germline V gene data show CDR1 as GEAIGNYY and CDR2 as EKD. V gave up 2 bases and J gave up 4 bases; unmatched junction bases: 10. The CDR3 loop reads CACDSVLGDTEGDKLIF. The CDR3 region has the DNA TGTGCCTGTGACAGCGTACTGGGGGATACCGAGGGCGATAAACTCATCTTT.

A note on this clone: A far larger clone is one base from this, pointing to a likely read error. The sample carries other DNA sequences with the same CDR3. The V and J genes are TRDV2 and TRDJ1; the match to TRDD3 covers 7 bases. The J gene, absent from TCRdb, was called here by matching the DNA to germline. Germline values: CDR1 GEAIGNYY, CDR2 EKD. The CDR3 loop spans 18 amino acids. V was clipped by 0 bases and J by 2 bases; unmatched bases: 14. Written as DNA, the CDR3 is TGTGCCTGTGACACCGTGGCTGGAGGATACGCGAGGACCGATAAACTCATCTTT. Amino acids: CACDTVAGGYARTDKLIF.

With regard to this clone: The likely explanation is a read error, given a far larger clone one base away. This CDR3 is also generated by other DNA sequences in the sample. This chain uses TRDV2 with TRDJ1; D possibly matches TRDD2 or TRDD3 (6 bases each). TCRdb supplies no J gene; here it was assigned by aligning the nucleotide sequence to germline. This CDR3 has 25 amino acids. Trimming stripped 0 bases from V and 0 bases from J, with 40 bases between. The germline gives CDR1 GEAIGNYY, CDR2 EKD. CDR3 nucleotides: TGTGCCTGTGACACCGTAGGCCTTCCCATTCTTGGGGATGTCCCCGCGGTACGGTACACCGATAAACTCATCTTT. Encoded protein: CACDTVGLPILGDVPAVRYTDKLIF.

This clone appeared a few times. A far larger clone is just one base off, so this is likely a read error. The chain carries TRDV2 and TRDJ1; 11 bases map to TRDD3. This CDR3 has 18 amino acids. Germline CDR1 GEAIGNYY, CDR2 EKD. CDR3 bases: TGTGCCTGTTTACCCTTACTGGGGGATAAAAGGGTCACCGATAAACGCATCTTT. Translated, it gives CACLPLLGDKRVTDKRIF.

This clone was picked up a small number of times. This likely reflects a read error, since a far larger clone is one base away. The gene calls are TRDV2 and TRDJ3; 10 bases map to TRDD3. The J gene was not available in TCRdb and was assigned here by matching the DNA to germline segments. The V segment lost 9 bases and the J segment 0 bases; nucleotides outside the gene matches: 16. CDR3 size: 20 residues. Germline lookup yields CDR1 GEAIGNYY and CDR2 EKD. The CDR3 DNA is TGTGCCCGTCCTACTGTACTGGGGGATCCAGACTCCTGGGACACCCGACAGATGTTTTTC. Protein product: CARPTVLGDPDSWDTRQMFF.

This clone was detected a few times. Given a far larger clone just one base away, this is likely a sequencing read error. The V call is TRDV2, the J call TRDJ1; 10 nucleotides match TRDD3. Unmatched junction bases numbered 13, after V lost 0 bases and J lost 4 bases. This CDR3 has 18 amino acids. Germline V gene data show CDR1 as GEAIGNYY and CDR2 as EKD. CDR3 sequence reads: CACDTVGSLGDKGDKLIF. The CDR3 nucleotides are TGTGCCTGTGACACCGTTGGGAGTCTGGGGGATAAAGGCGATAAACTCATCTTT.

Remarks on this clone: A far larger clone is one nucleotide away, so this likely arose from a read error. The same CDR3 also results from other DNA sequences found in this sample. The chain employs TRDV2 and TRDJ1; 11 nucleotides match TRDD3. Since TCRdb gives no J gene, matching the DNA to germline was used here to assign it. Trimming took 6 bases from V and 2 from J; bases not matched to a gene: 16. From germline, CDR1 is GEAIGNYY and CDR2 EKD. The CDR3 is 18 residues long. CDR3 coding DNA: TGTGCCTGTTTACCCTTACTGGGGGATAAAAGGGTTACCGATAAACTCATCTTT. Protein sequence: CACLPLLGDKRVTDKLIF.

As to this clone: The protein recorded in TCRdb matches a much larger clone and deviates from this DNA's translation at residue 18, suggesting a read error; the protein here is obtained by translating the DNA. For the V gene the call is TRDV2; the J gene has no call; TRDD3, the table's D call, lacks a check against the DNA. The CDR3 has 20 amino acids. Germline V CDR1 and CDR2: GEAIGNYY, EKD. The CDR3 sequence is CACPTVLGDPDSWDTRQVFF. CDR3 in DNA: TGTGCCTGTCCTACTGTACTGGGGGATCCAGACTCCTGGGACACCCGACAGGTGTTTTTC.